These 32 T cell receptor beta chains share one sample of origin, sequenced in a study of Graves' ophthalmopathy and Graves' hyperthyroidism. Amplified TCR beta CDR3 regions were obtained using RNA transcripts as template. First-round RT-PCR employed HTBI primers, with a second-round multiplex PCR after it. TCRdb re-derived calls from the multiplex PCR reads in MiXCR, one entry per CDR3 protein. The sample shows 350,000 to 450,000 distinct CDR3 sequences, around 20% of them seen only once. The source material was peripheral blood. These receptors were collected from a woman younger than 30 with Graves' ophthalmopathy.

This clonotype was observed many times. This chain joins TRBV4-1 and TRBJ1-5, with D possibly being TRBD1 (5 bases). Looked up from germline, CDR1 is MGHRA and CDR2 is YSYEKL. V was trimmed by 4 bases and J by 6 bases, leaving 13 bases between them. This CDR3 has 14 residues. CDR3 residues: CASSLDGGTQPQHF. The CDR3, as DNA: TGCGCCAGCAGCCTGGACGGGGGAACTCAGCCCCAGCATTTT.

This rearrangement joins TRBV14 to TRBJ1-5, with 9 bases matching TRBD1. The CDR3 is made up of 15 amino acids. The V segment lost 3 bases and the J segment 7 bases; nucleotides outside the gene matches: 7. Germline loops: CDR1 SGHDN, CDR2 FVKESK. As DNA, the CDR3 is TGTGCCAGCAGCCAGGCCGGGACAGGGACGCAGCCCCAGCATTTT. It specifies CASSQAGTGTQPQHF.

This clonotype was picked up many times. This rearrangement joins TRBV7-2 to TRBJ1-1; unclear D gene. The CDR3 consists of 12 residues. The V end lost 1 base, the J end lost 8 bases, and 8 bases lay between the germline ends. The germline V gene has CDR1 SGHTA and CDR2 FQGNSA. The CDR3 nucleotides read TGTGCCAGCAGCTTAGGGAGACACGAAGCTTTCTTT. Translated, it gives CASSLGRHEAFF.

This clonotype was observed a handful of times. The gene calls are TRBV6-5 and TRBJ2-7; possible D gene TRBD2, 6 bases. Deletions cut 4 bases from V and 3 bases from J, with 13 bases between. Germline assignment: CDR1 MNHEY and CDR2 SVGAGI. The CDR3 extends over 14 amino acids. The CDR3 DNA reads TGTGCCAGCAGTTTAAAATACGGGAGCTACGAGCAGTACTTC. It codes for CASSLKYGSYEQYF.

This clonotype was recorded at least ten times. V is TRBV19 and J is TRBJ1-3; D gene uncertain. The CDR3 is 13 amino acids. V lost 5 bases, J lost 4 bases, and 9 bases lay in between. Germline values: CDR1 LNHDA, CDR2 SQIVND (reference sequence). The CDR3 is CASSRNIGNTIYF. The CDR3 DNA reads TGTGCCAGTAGTCGAAACATCGGAAACACCATATATTTT.

In this sample, this clonotype turned up many times. In DNA, the CDR3 is TGTGCCAGCAGCCCTAGTTCAGGGATCGCCAAAAACATTCAGTACTTC. Protein: CASSPSSGIAKNIQYF. The chain employs TRBV7-9 and TRBJ2-4, with D tentatively TRBD1 (5 bases). The V gene's germline CDR1 is SEHNR and CDR2 FQNEAQ (reference sequence). The CDR3 is 16 amino acids. The ends were cut back, 5 bases at V and 1 base at J, with 15 bases in the middle. Together with reference TRBV7-9 and TRBJ2-4, the CDR3 gives the full variable domain: DTGVSQNPRHKITKRGQNVTFRCDPISEHNRLYWYRQTLGQGPEFLTYFQNEAQLEKSRLLSDRFSAERPKGSFSTLEIQRTEQGDSAMYLCASSPSSGIAKNIQYFGAGTRLSVL.

The table lists this clonotype with many counts. The chain employs TRBV7-8 and TRBJ1-5, with 7 bases that match TRBD1. V trimming: 6 bases; J trimming: 3 bases; junction bases outside the gene matches: 11. The length of the CDR3 is 16 residues. Germline lookup yields CDR1 SGHVS and CDR2 FQNEAQ. This CDR3 is CASRPGAGGANQPQHF. Here the CDR3 DNA reads TGTGCCAGCAGGCCAGGGGCAGGGGGGGCCAATCAGCCCCAGCATTTT.

This clonotype was observed at least ten times. The chain employs TRBV10-3 and TRBJ1-3; TRBD1 matches at 11 bases. The trim removed 10 bases at V and 0 bases at J, leaving 8 bases unmatched. The CDR3 covers 16 residues. Germline-derived CDR1 and CDR2 are ENHRY and SYGVKD. The CDR3 protein is CATGDRGIYSGNTIYF. In DNA form, the CDR3 reads TGTGCCACGGGGGACAGGGGGATCTACTCTGGAAACACCATATATTTT.

This clonotype has a count of ten or more. The CDR3 DNA reads TGTGCCAGCAGCCGCTTACCATTCCGGGGGGGGAGGGCTGAAGCTTTCTTT. This gives the protein CASSRLPFRGGRAEAFF. The chain recombines TRBV7-9 with TRBJ1-1; weak D call: TRBD1 (5 bases). From germline, CDR1 is SEHNR and CDR2 FQNEAQ (reference sequence). The CDR3 covers 17 residues. V was trimmed by 5 bases and J by 6 bases, leaving 25 bases between them.

This clonotype appeared many times. The V call is TRBV28, the J call TRBJ2-7; 11 nucleotides match TRBD1. This CDR3 has 16 amino acids. Per the germline V gene, CDR1 is MDHEN and CDR2 is SYDVKM. Unmatched junction bases numbered 11, after V lost 4 bases and J lost 6 bases. CDR3 DNA: TGTGCCAGCAGTTCCTTGCCGGGACAGGGGGAAGGCGAGCAGTACTTC. Amino acid sequence: CASSSLPGQGEGEQYF.

The chain links TRBV28 to TRBJ1-5, with D hard to call. Trimming took 4 bases from V and 7 from J, leaving 8 bases between them. This CDR3 is 12 amino acids long. Germline CDR1 MDHEN, CDR2 SYDVKM. The DNA of the CDR3 is TGTGCCAGCAGTTGGTTCATGCAGCCCCAGCATTTT. Protein product: CASSWFMQPQHF.

This clonotype has a handful of counts. This rearrangement joins TRBV12-3 or TRBV12-4 to TRBJ1-2, with D possibly TRBD1 on 5 matching bases. V was trimmed by 5 bases and J by 2 bases, leaving 15 bases between them. This CDR3 is 15 amino acids long. This CDR3 is CASSTHRDANYGYTF. CDR3 coding DNA: TGTGCCAGCAGTACCCACCGGGACGCAAACTATGGCTACACCTTC.

This clonotype was seen repeatedly, ten times or more. The genes are TRBV19 and TRBJ2-6; D is uncertain. The germline V gene encodes CDR1 LNHDA and CDR2 SQIVND (reference sequence). V was shortened by 5 bases and J by 1 base, with 12 bases between the two germline ends. The CDR3 is made up of 16 amino acids. This CDR3 is CASSLGLFSGANVLTF. CDR3 nucleotide sequence: TGTGCCAGTAGTCTAGGTCTGTTTTCTGGGGCCAACGTCCTGACTTTC.

V is TRBV12-3 or TRBV12-4 and J is TRBJ2-7, with TRBD2 matching 9 bases. Trimming at V came to 6 bases and at J to 3 bases, leaving 6 bases not matched to a gene. The CDR3 is made up of 14 amino acids. CDR3 amino acids: CASSTGTSLYEQYF. The CDR3 DNA is TGTGCCAGCAGCACCGGGACTAGCCTCTACGAGCAGTACTTC.

This clonotype was observed at least ten times. This chain uses TRBV28 with TRBJ1-5, with D possibly TRBD1 on 5 matching bases. The CDR3 is made up of 13 amino acids. Germline V gives CDR1 MDHEN, CDR2 SYDVKM. Trimming cost V 5 bases and J 3 bases, with 8 bases left between them. CDR3 bases: TGTGCCAGCAGTCCCAGGGTCAATCAGCCCCAGCATTTT. Amino acids: CASSPRVNQPQHF.

The sample holds many counts of this clonotype. The chain uses TRBV20-1 and TRBJ1-6; TRBD1 agrees at 7 bases. Unmatched junction bases numbered 13, after V lost 1 base and J lost 7 bases. The CDR3 length is 17 residues. The germline V gene encodes CDR1 DFQATT and CDR2 SNEGSKA (reference sequence). The CDR3 DNA is TGCAGTGCTAGAGTCGGCCGGGACAGTCTCACCAATTCACCCCTCCACTTT. Its protein product is CSARVGRDSLTNSPLHF.

This clonotype came up many times. CDR3 sequence reads: CASSPETGTPSYEQYF. CDR3 DNA sequence: TGTGCCAGCAGTCCTGAGACAGGAACCCCTAGCTACGAGCAGTACTTC. The V and J genes are TRBV12-3 or TRBV12-4 and TRBJ2-7; TRBD1 is a possible D gene (6 bases). The CDR3 has 16 residues. V lost 5 bases and J 3 bases, leaving 20 bases between the germline ends.

This clonotype was observed at least ten times. The chain couples TRBV30 to TRBJ2-2; D is ambiguous. The germline V gene encodes CDR1 GTSNPN and CDR2 SVGIG (reference sequence). Between the trimmed V and J ends, which lost 8 bases and 1 base, there was a span of 11 bases. This CDR3 has 13 residues. Here the CDR3 DNA reads TGTGCCGGAAGGAGAGGGAACACCGGGGAGCTGTTTTTT. Residues: CAGRRGNTGELFF.

This clonotype was seen ten or more times. The V call is TRBV27, the J call TRBJ2-6; D ambiguous. The CDR3 covers 16 residues. V was cut by 6 bases and J by 0 bases, with 12 bases left in between. CDR1 and CDR2 (germline): MNHEY, SMNVEV (reference sequence). The CDR3 loop reads CASSPRQSSGANVLTF. The CDR3 nucleotides read TGTGCCAGCAGCCCTAGGCAGAGCTCTGGGGCCAACGTCCTGACTTTC. Drawing the rest from reference TRBV27 and TRBJ2-6, the complete variable domain is EAQVTQNPRYLITVTGKKLTVTCSQNMNHEYMSWYRQDPGLGLRQIYYSMNVEVTDKGDVPEGYKVSRKEKRNFPLILESPSPNQTSLYFCASSPRQSSGANVLTFGAGSRLTVL.

This clonotype was picked up many times. This chain connects TRBV6-2 or TRBV6-3 to TRBJ1-1; TRBD1 aligns across 7 bases. The trim removed 6 bases at V and 5 bases at J, leaving 9 bases unmatched. This CDR3 is 14 amino acids long. Germline V lookup: CDR1 MNHEY, CDR2 SVGEGT. CDR3 protein: CASRRGVQGTEAFF. The DNA for the CDR3 is TGTGCCAGCAGACGGGGGGTACAGGGGACTGAAGCTTTCTTT.

V and J are TRBV18 and TRBJ2-5; D remains ambiguous. Germline V gives CDR1 KGHSH, CDR2 LQKENI. V was cut by 2 bases and J by 2 bases, with 12 bases left in between. The CDR3 has 15 residues. The DNA for the CDR3 is TGTGCCAGCTCACCAGAAAAAGGCGGTCAAGAGACCCAGTACTTC. Translation: CASSPEKGGQETQYF.

This clonotype was observed at least ten times. The chain is built from TRBV4-2 and TRBJ2-2, with 8 bases that match TRBD2. J lost 3 bases, V lost 0 bases, and 6 bases had no gene match. Germline CDR1 reads LGHNA; CDR2 reads YNFKEQ. CDR3 length: 17 residues. DNA of the CDR3: TGTGCCAGCAGCCAAGAGGCGGCGGGGGGACACACCGGGGAGCTGTTTTTT. It codes for CASSQEAAGGHTGELFF.

This clonotype has ten or more counts. This rearrangement joins TRBV7-2 to TRBJ2-7; perhaps TRBD1 as D (6 bases). Germline loops: CDR1 SGHTA, CDR2 FQGNSA. Trimming pared 4 bases from V and 6 bases from J, leaving 13 bases between. There are 13 residues in the CDR3. The CDR3 DNA is TGTGCCAGCAGCTACAATACAGGGACCGAGCAGTACTTC. The encoded protein is CASSYNTGTEQYF.

This clonotype appeared many times. The V gene is TRBV6-1, the J gene TRBJ2-7, with a tentative D call TRBD1 (5 bases). Trimming took 4 bases from V and 0 from J, leaving 22 bases between them. CDR3 length: 18 residues. Germline V lookup: CDR1 MNHNS, CDR2 SASEGT. The CDR3 nucleotides read TGTGCCAGCAGTGCAAGGGGCCGCGTTCCCTTTAGCTCCTACGAGCAGTACTTC. The encoded protein is CASSARGRVPFSSYEQYF.

This clonotype occurred many times. The chain recombines TRBV6-1 with TRBJ1-2, with TRBD1 matching over 7 bases. The germline V gene encodes CDR1 MNHNS and CDR2 SASEGT. The J segment lost 2 bases and the V segment lost 6 bases, leaving 6 bases of the junction unmatched. The CDR3 is made up of 14 amino acids. The CDR3 coding sequence is TGTGCCAGCAGACGTGACAGGGCCAACTATGGCTACACCTTC. It specifies CASRRDRANYGYTF.

This clonotype was detected ten times or more. The CDR3 reads CSARRDSRQETQYF. The CDR3 DNA sequence: TGCAGTGCTAGGAGGGACAGCAGGCAAGAGACCCAGTACTTC. J is TRBJ2-5 and V is TRBV20-1; 7 bases are shared with TRBD1. The CDR3 is 14 amino acids. Trimming cost V 3 bases and J 2 bases; bases outside gene matches: 6. Germline-derived CDR1 and CDR2 are DFQATT and SNEGSKA (reference sequence).

This clonotype was detected ten times or more. This chain joins TRBV6-2 or TRBV6-3 and TRBJ2-6, with D perhaps assigned TRBD1 or TRBD2 (5 bases each). Germline CDR1 is MNHEY and CDR2 is SVGEGT. This CDR3 has 18 amino acids. The V and J ends lost 3 bases and 0 bases respectively, with 15 bases between them. In DNA form, the CDR3 reads TGTGCCAGCAGTTATGGTTTCGGGGCAGACTCTGGGGCCAACGTCCTGACTTTC. Protein product: CASSYGFGADSGANVLTF.

The table lists this clonotype with a count of one. This chain uses TRBV6-1 with TRBJ1-2, with D unresolved. This CDR3 spans 13 amino acids. Trimming stripped 0 bases from V and 8 bases from J, with 10 bases between. From germline, CDR1 is MNHNS and CDR2 SASEGT. The CDR3 region is CASSEAPKNGYTF. The CDR3 region has the DNA TGTGCCAGCAGTGAAGCGCCGAAGAACGGCTACACCTTC.

V and J are TRBV12-5 and TRBJ1-1; possible D gene TRBD1, 6 bases. V lost 2 bases, J lost 7 bases, and 8 bases lay in between. The CDR3 loop spans 12 amino acids. Germline V gene data show CDR1 as LGHNT and CDR2 as FRNRAP. CDR3 bases: TGTGCTAGTGGTTTGTTACAGGGTGAAGCTTTCTTT. It translates to CASGLLQGEAFF.

A few counts support this clonotype. The rearrangement joins TRBV5-1 to TRBJ2-5, with 8 nucleotides matching TRBD2. With 3 bases clipped from V and 1 base from J, the junction kept 14 bases outside the gene matches. Germline-derived CDR1 and CDR2 are SGHRS and YFSETQ. The CDR3 has 18 residues. The CDR3 protein is CASSYLESGRGLQETQYF. In DNA, the CDR3 is TGCGCCAGCAGCTACTTGGAATCCGGGAGGGGACTCCAAGAGACCCAGTACTTC.

This clonotype has ten or more counts. The V and J genes are TRBV28 and TRBJ2-7; D ambiguous. The CDR3 loop spans 11 amino acids. Germline CDR1 is MDHEN and CDR2 is SYDVKM. Trimming took off 5 bases at V and 6 bases at J, with 8 bases between the two ends. The DNA of the CDR3 is TGTGCCAGCAGTGGTGAGTCCGAGCAGTACTTC. Protein product: CASSGESEQYF.

The chain joins TRBV4-1 to TRBJ2-7, with 11 bases lining up with TRBD2. CDR1 and CDR2 from the germline V gene are MGHRA and YSYEKL. Trimming took 3 bases from V and 4 from J; bases not matched to a gene: 5. The CDR3 is 15 amino acids. The CDR3 DNA is TGCGCCAGCAGCCATAAAACTAGCGGGAGTTACGAGCAGTACTTC. It is translated as CASSHKTSGSYEQYF.